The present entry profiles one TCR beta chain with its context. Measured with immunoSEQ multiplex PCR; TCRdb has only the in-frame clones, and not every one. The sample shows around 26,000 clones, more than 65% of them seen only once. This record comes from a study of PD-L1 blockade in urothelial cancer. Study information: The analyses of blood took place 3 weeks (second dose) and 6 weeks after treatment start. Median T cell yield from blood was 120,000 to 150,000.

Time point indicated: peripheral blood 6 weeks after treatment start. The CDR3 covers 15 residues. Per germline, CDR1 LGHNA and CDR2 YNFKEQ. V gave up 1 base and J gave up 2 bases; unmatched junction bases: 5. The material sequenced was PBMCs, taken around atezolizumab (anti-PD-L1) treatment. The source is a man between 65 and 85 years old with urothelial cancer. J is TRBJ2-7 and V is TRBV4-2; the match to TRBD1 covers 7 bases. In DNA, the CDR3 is TGTGCCAGCAGCCAAGTATGGGGACAGACCTACGAGCAGTACTTC. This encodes CASSQVWGQTYEQYF.